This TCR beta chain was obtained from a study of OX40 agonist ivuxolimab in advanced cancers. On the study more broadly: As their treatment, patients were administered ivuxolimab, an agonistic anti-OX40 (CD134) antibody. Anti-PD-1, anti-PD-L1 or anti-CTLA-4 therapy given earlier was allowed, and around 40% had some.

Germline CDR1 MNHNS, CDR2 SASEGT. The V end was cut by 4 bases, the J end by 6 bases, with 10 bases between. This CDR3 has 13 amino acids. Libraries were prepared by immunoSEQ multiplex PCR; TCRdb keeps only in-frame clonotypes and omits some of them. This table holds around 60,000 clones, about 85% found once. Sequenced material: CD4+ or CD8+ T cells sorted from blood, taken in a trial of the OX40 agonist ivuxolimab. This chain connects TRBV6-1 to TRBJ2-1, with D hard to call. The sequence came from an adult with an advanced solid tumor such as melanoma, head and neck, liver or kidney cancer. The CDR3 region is CASSGHLFNEQFF. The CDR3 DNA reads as TGTGCCAGCAGTGGACACCTTTTCAATGAGCAGTTCTTC.